This is a list of T cell receptor beta chains from one sample in a study of human T cells and chemical hapten exposure. Each CDR3 protein is one row after TCRdb ran MiXCR on the RACE reads. The table shows 300,000 to 350,000 distinct CDR3 sequences, with around 7% occurring only once. Sample: whole blood, taken in connection with sensitization to the hapten diphenylcyclopropenone (DPC). These receptor sequences come from a woman aged 18-29 years with alopecia areata. Some clones in this sample may be carry-over from other donors' samples. Each CDR3 is given without its conserved first and last residue.

V: TRBV24-1; CDR3: ATSDVDRGYEQY
V: TRBV20-1; CDR3: SAREGGRTEAF
V: TRBV6-5; CDR3: ASSFKQGRHTEAF
V: TRBV7-8; CDR3: ASSKRDSYEQY
V: TRBV6-5; CDR3: ASSFLGVGVSDEQF
V: TRBV4-2; CDR3: ASSQAGTMNTEAF
V: TRBV6-1; CDR3: ASIGSLNTGELF
V: TRBV10-3; CDR3: AISVSRGNQPQH
V: TRBV7-9; CDR3: ASSLVGEAF
V: TRBV5-1; CDR3: ASSLDSSPETQY
V: TRBV5-5; CDR3: ASSLGGQRQETQY
V: TRBV7-9; CDR3: ASRALTGGTHEQY
V: TRBV27; CDR3: ASSFTTQTGGYT
V: TRBV3-1; CDR3: ASSQARDNEKLF
V: TRBV25-1; CDR3: ASRDREFAEAF
V: TRBV20-1; CDR3: SSQGTSYNEQF
V: TRBV20-1; CDR3: SARDMGFSYNSPLH
V: TRBV6-4; CDR3: ASSESGENDEQF
V: TRBV27; CDR3: ASSFWTSGGFRSTDTQY
V: TRBV29-1; CDR3: SVLLPPSTDTQY
V: TRBV12-3/TRBV12-4; CDR3: ASSLGTPSGGTDTQY
V: TRBV7-2; CDR3: ASSPTGTVTEAF
V: TRBV5-1; CDR3: ASSGGLASYEQY
V: TRBV12-3/TRBV12-4; CDR3: ASSIGTLNYEQY
V: TRBV27; CDR3: ASSLGSPGNEKLF
V: TRBV6-5; CDR3: ASSYDRSNTGELF
V: TRBV6-2/TRBV6-3; CDR3: ASSYHEGGTPYQPQH
V: TRBV6-1; CDR3: ASSGAGPEGEKLF
V: TRBV27; CDR3: ASSPQRQGAPSVTGELF
V: TRBV3-1; CDR3: ASSHYGLSNTGELF
V: TRBV29-1; CDR3: SVVGSGGGETQY
V: TRBV24-1; CDR3: ATAGGAATQY
V: TRBV13; CDR3: ASSLGTGVSSYEQY
V: TRBV12-3/TRBV12-4; CDR3: ASSLFTEAF
V: TRBV27; CDR3: ASSGFPENEQF
V: TRBV4-2; CDR3: ASSQQSQLIGGSGANVLT
V: TRBV6-2/TRBV6-3; CDR3: ASSRGTANTEAF
V: TRBV6-6; CDR3: ASRRTADGYT
V: TRBV28; CDR3: ASSSGQGIYEQY
V: TRBV6-5; CDR3: ASSGSFFSGNTIY
V: TRBV29-1; CDR3: SVARAEDGYT
V: TRBV20-1; CDR3: SARRIFAVETQY
V: TRBV6-9; CDR3: ASSYPDRTALYNEQF
V: TRBV5-6; CDR3: ASSLQGTASYEQY
V: TRBV2; CDR3: ASSPSAGGPKTQY
V: TRBV10-3; CDR3: AISEPTEYQETQY
V: TRBV20-1; CDR3: SARRVGTGGYEQY
V: TRBV6-5; CDR3: ASSRDRETF
V: TRBV21-1; CDR3: ASSKEGMDTEAF
V: TRBV4-3; CDR3: ASSQVFRAPDTQY
V: TRBV7-9; CDR3: ASSLDGWESPLH
V: TRBV4-1; CDR3: ASSPQKGPNNQPQH
V: TRBV9; CDR3: ASSVVRGRTDTQY
V: TRBV7-2; CDR3: ASSLVVGQNYGYT